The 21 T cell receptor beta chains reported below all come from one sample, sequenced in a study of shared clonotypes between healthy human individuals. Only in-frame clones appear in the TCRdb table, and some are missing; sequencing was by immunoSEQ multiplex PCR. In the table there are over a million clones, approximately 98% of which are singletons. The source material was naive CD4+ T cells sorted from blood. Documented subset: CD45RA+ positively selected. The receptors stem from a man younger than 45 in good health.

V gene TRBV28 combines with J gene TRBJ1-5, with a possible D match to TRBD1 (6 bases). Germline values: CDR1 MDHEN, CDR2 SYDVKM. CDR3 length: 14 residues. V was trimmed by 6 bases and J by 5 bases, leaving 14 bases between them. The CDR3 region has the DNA TGTGCCAGCAGATCGGACAGAAGCTATCAGCCCCAGCATTTT. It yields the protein CASRSDRSYQPQHF.

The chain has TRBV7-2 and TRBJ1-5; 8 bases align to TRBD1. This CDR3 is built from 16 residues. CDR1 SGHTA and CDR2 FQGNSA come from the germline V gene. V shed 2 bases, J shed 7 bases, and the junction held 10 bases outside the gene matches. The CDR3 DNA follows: TGTGCCAGCAGCTTAATCAATCTCAGGGGGCCCCAGCCCCAGCATTTT. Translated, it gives CASSLINLRGPQPQHF.

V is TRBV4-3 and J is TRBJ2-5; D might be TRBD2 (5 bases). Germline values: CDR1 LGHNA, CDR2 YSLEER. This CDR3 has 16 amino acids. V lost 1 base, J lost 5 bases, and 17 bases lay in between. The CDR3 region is CASSQVPRRGDETQYF. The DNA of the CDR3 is TGCGCCAGCAGCCAAGTCCCCCGTCGGGGTGATGAGACCCAGTACTTC.

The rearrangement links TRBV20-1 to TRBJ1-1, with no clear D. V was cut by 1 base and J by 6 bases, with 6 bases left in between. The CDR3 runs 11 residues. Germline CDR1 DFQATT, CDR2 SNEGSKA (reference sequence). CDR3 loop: CSARGVSEAFF. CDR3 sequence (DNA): TGCAGTGCTAGAGGGGTATCTGAAGCTTTCTTT.

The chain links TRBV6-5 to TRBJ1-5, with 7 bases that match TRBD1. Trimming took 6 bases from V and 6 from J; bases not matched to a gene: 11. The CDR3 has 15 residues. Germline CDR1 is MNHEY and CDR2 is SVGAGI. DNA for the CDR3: TGTGCCAGCAGAAGGGTACAGGGGCCCGGTCAGCCCCAGCATTTT. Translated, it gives CASRRVQGPGQPQHF.

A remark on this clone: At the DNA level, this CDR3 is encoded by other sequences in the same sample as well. CDR3 DNA: TGTGCCAGCAGTTTATTCCTAGCGGGAGTATATGAGCAGTACTTC. Encoded protein: CASSLFLAGVYEQYF. This chain uses TRBV27 with TRBJ2-7; 10 nucleotides line up with TRBD2. The CDR3 consists of 15 residues. Germline V gene lookup returns CDR1 MNHEY and CDR2 SMNVEV (reference sequence). J was trimmed by 7 bases and V by 1 base; bases with no gene match: 7.

CDR3 DNA sequence: TGTGCCAGCAGTCCCCAGATGGGAGCCTACGAGCAGTACTTC. Its translation: CASSPQMGAYEQYF. The chain uses TRBV6-1 and TRBJ2-7, with D possibly being TRBD2 (5 bases). Trimming left V 5 bases short and J 2 bases short, with 13 bases between. CDR1 is MNHNS and CDR2 is SASEGT in the germline V gene. This CDR3 comprises 14 residues.

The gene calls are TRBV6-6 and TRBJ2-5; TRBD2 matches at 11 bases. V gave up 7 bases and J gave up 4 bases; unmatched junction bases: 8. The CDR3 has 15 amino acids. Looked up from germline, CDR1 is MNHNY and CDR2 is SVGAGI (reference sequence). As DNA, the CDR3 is TGTGCCAGCAACCAGGAGGGGACTAGCGGAGAGACCCAGTACTTC. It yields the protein CASNQEGTSGETQYF.

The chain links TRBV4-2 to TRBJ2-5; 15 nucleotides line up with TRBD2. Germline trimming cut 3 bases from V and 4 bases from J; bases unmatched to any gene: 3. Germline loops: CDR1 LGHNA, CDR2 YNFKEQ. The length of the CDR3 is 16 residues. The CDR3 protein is CASSQGLAGGGETQYF. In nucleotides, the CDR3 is TGTGCCAGCAGCCAGGGACTAGCGGGAGGTGGAGAGACCCAGTACTTC.

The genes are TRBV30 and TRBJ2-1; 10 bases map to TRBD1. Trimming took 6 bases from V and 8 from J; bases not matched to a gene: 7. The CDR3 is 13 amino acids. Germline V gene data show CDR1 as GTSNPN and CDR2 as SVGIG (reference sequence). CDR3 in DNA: TGTGCCTGCTCGGGACAGGGGTTCGATGAGCAGTTCTTC. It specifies CACSGQGFDEQFF.

CDR3 in amino acids: CAASNSGANVLTF. CDR3 nucleotides: TGTGCCGCATCGAACTCTGGGGCCAACGTCCTGACTTTC. The V gene is TRBV7-6, the J gene TRBJ2-6, with D uncertain. The CDR3 has 13 amino acids. The germline V and J ends were trimmed by 11 bases and 0 bases, with 8 bases remaining between them. CDR1 SGHVS and CDR2 FNYEAQ come from the germline V gene. The full variable domain, rest sourced from reference TRBV7-6 and TRBJ2-6, is GAGVSQSPRYKVTKRGQDVALRCDPISGHVSLYWYRQALGQGPEFLTYFNYEAQQDKSGLPNDRFSAERPEGSISTLTIQRTEQRDSAMYRCAASNSGANVLTFGAGSRLTVL.

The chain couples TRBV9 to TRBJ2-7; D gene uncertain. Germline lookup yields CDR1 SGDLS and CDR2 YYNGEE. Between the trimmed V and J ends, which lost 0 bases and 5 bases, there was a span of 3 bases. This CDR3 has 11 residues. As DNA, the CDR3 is TGTGCCAGCAGCGTAGTCGACGAGCAGTACTTC. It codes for CASSVVDEQYF. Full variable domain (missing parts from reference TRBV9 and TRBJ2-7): DSGVTQTPKHLITATGQRVTLRCSPRSGDLSVYWYQQSLDQGLQFLIQYYNGEERAKGNILERFSAQQFPDLHSELNLSSLELGDSALYFCASSVVDEQYFGPGTRLTVT.

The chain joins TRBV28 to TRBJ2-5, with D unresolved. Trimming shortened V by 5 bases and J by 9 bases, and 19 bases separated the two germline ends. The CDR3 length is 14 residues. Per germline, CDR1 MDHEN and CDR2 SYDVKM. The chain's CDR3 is CASSVSTGRLAQYF. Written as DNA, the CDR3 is TGTGCCAGCAGTGTCTCCACCGGGCGTTTAGCCCAGTACTTC.

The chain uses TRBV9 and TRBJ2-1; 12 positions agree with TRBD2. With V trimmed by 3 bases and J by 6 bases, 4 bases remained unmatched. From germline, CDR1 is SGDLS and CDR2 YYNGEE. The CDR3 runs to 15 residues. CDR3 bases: TGTGCCAGCAGCGCGACTAGCGGGAGTATCAATGAGCAGTTCTTC. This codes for CASSATSGSINEQFF.

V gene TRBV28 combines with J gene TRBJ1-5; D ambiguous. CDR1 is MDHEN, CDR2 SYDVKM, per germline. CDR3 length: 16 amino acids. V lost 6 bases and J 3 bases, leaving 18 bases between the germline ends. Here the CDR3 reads CASRTPKGGDNQPQHF. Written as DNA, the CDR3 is TGTGCCAGCAGGACTCCGAAAGGCGGGGACAATCAGCCCCAGCATTTT.

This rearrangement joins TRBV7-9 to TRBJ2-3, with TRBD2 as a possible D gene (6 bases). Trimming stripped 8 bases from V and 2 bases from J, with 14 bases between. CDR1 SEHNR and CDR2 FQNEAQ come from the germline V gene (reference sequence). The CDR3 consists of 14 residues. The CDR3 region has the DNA TGTGCCAGCCCGGGCGGGGAAAACACAGATACGCAGTATTTT. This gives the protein CASPGGENTDTQYF.

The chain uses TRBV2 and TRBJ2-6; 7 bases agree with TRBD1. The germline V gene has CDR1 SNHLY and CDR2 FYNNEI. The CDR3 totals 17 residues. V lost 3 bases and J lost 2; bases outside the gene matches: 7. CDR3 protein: CASSDIRGTTGANVLTF. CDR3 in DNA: TGTGCCAGCAGTGACATCAGGGGGACCACTGGGGCCAACGTCCTGACTTTC.

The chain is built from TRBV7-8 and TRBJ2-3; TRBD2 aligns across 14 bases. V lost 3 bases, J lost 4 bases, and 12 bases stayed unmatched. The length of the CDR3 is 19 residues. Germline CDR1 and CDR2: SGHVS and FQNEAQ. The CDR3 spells CASSLKPGLAGAWADTQYF. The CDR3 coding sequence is TGTGCCAGCAGCTTGAAACCGGGACTAGCGGGAGCATGGGCAGATACGCAGTATTTT.

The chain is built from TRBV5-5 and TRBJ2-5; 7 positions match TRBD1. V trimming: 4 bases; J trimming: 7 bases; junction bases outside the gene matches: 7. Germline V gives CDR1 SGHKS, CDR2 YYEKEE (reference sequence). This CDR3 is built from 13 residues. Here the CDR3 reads CASSVQGDGTQYF. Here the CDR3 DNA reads TGTGCCAGCAGCGTGCAGGGGGATGGGACCCAGTACTTC.

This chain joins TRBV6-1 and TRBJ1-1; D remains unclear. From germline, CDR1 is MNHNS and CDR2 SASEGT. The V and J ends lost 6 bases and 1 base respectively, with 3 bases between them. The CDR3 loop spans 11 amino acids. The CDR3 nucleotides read TGTGCCAGCAGGGGGAACACTGAAGCTTTCTTT. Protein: CASRGNTEAFF.

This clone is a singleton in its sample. The CDR3, as DNA: TGTGCCAGCAGCCGTCGTGACAGGGGAGGAGAAAAACTGTTTTTT. As protein: CASSRRDRGGEKLFF. The V and J genes are TRBV16 and TRBJ1-4; TRBD1 aligns across 8 bases. This CDR3 region has 15 residues. Germline CDR1 is KGHSY and CDR2 is FQNENV. Trimming removed 4 bases from V and 8 bases from J; junction bases left unmatched: 9. Full variable domain (remainder filled in from reference TRBV16 and TRBJ1-4): GEEVAQTPKHLVRGEGQKAKLYCAPIKGHSYVFWYQQVLKNEFKFLISFQNENVFDETGMPKERFSAKCLPNSPCSLEIQATKLEDSAVYFCASSRRDRGGEKLFFGSGTQLSVL.